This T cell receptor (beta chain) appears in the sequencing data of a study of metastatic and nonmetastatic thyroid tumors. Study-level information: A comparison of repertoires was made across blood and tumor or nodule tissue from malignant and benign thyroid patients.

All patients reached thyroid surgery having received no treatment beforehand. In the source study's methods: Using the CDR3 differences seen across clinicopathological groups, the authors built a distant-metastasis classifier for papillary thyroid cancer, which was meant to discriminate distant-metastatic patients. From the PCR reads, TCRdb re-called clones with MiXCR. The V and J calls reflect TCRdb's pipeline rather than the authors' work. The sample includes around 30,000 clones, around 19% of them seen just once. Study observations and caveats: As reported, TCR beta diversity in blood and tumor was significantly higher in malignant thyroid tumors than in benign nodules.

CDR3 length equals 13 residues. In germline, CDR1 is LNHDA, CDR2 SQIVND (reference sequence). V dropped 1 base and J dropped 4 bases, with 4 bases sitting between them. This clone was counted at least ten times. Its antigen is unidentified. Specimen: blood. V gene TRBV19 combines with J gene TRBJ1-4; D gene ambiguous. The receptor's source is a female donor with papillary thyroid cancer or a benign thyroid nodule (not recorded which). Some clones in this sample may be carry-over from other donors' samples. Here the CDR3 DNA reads TGTGCCAGTAGTATAGGGATTAATGAAAAACTGTTTTTT. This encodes CASSIGINEKLFF.